This TCR beta chain was profiled in a study of read filtering for tumor transcriptome and immune sequencing. Study background: The cohort had around 18 men and over eleven women aged roughly 40 to 90, mean roughly 71 years.

Molecular barcoded adaptors covering alpha/delta and beta/gamma chains were used on approximately 400 ng RNA. MiXCR was run by TCRdb on the reads, yielding one entry per CDR3 protein. The data contain 43,000 or so distinct CDR3 sequences, 15% to 20% of them singletons. This clonotype was recorded a few times. A much larger clone sits a single nucleotide away, making a read error possible. Germline CDR1 MNHEY, CDR2 SVGEGT. The CDR3 loop spans 13 amino acids. This sequence was found in a donor at least 40 years old with multiple myeloma. The sequencing input was a population of CD138-negative cells sorted from bone marrow. The chain links TRBV6-2 or TRBV6-3 to TRBJ2-3; tentatively, D is TRBD1 or TRBD2 (5 bases each). Written as DNA, the CDR3 is TGTGCCGGCAGTTACTTGGGGGCAGATACGCAGTATTTT. Amino acid sequence: CAGSYLGADTQYF.